A selection of T cell receptor beta chains follows, all from one sample in a study of blood T cell repertoires in COVID-19. The assay was immunoSEQ multiplex PCR, and TCRdb's table has in-frame clones only and misses some. The data contain about 69,000 clones, around 90% of them seen just once; the ten biggest clones take up about 4.9%. What was sequenced was peripheral blood. All receptors come from a man in his fifties with acute or convalescent COVID-19. CDR3s include the opening cysteine and the closing phenylalanine or tryptophan. Fields, in order: clone size, J gene, V gene, D gene, CDR3 protein, CDR3 DNA. The D gene is left open where the match is weak. Clone size is shown for a subset of rows, as once, few, many or a class of expanded clone.

-,TRBJ2-1,TRBV6-6,-,CASVGDNPVNEQFF,TGTGCCAGCGTTGGGGACAACCCCGTCAATGAGCAGTTCTTC
-,TRBJ2-2,TRBV5-1,TRBD1,CASSGVEGQGNTGELFF,TGCGCCAGCAGCGGGGTCGAGGGACAGGGGAACACCGGGGAGCTGTTTTTT
-,TRBJ2-5,TRBV6-2/TRBV6-3,-,CASSYSGLQETQYF,TGTGCCAGCAGTTACTCGGGCCTCCAAGAGACCCAGTACTTC
-,TRBJ1-5,TRBV7-2,-,CASSREGSNQPQHF,TGTGCCAGCAGCCGGGAGGGTAGCAATCAGCCCCAGCATTTT
-,TRBJ2-1,TRBV4-3,TRBD2,CASSLGGTSSNEQFF,TGCGCCAGCAGCCTAGGGGGGACTAGCTCCAATGAGCAGTTCTTC
-,TRBJ2-1,TRBV19,-,CASSIVGAQEQFF,TGTGCCAGTAGTATAGTAGGGGCGCAAGAGCAGTTCTTC
few,TRBJ2-1,TRBV4-1,TRBD2,CASSQAVATSGGNEQFF,TGCGCCAGCAGCCAAGCCGTAGCGACTAGCGGAGGCAATGAGCAGTTCTTC
once,TRBJ1-1,TRBV30,TRBD1,CAWSMGQGGTEAFF,TGTGCCTGGAGTATGGGACAGGGTGGAACTGAAGCTTTCTTT
-,TRBJ2-7,TRBV19,TRBD2,CASSPSGGAYEQYF,TGTGCCAGTAGTCCTAGCGGGGGGGCCTACGAGCAGTACTTC
-,TRBJ2-7,TRBV7-8,-,CASSLAGQVNSYEQYF,TGTGCCAGCAGCTTAGCGGGGCAGGTCAACTCCTACGAGCAGTACTTC
-,TRBJ2-3,TRBV14,-,CASSQDPGPPADTQYF,TGTGCCAGCAGCCAAGATCCGGGTCCGCCCGCAGATACGCAGTATTTT
-,TRBJ1-3,TRBV7-9,TRBD1,CASSQQGSSGNTIYF,TGTGCCAGCAGCCAACAGGGGAGCTCTGGAAACACCATATATTTT
-,TRBJ2-7,TRBV21-1,-,CASSPQEEAARYEQYF,TGTGCCAGCAGCCCGCAGGAAGAAGCGGCACGTTACGAGCAGTACTTC
few,TRBJ1-1,TRBV10-2,-,CATRGALNTEAFF,TGCGCCACCCGGGGGGCCCTGAACACTGAAGCTTTCTTT
-,TRBJ1-6,TRBV9,-,CASSVEMSDFGSPLHF,TGTGCCAGCAGCGTAGAGATGAGCGATTTTGGTTCACCCCTCCACTTT
-,TRBJ2-7,TRBV21-1,-,CASSNGGSSYEQYF,TGTGCCAGCAGCAACGGCGGGAGCTCCTACGAGCAGTACTTC
once,TRBJ2-3,TRBV28,TRBD2,CASLGGSVADTQYF,TGTGCCAGCTTAGGCGGGAGTGTGGCAGATACGCAGTATTTT
-,TRBJ2-1,TRBV3-1/TRBV3-2,TRBD2,CASSQDYGRAYNEQFF,TGTGCCAGCAGCCAAGATTACGGGAGGGCCTACAATGAGCAGTTCTTC
once,TRBJ2-1,TRBV18,-,CASSPHLPPAEQFF,TGTGCCAGCTCACCACATCTACCCCCCGCTGAGCAGTTCTTC
-,TRBJ2-1,TRBV29-1,TRBD2,CSVALGGRGSNEQFF,TGCAGCGTTGCGCTTGGCGGGAGGGGTAGCAATGAGCAGTTCTTC
-,TRBJ2-7,TRBV28,TRBD1,CASSLAGGIEQYF,TGTGCCAGCAGCTTAGCAGGGGGCATCGAGCAGTACTTC
-,TRBJ2-1,TRBV30,TRBD1,CAGTGDSYNEQFF,TGTGCCGGGACAGGCGACTCCTACAATGAGCAGTTCTTC
-,TRBJ2-6,TRBV2,-,CASTPPQGPPSSGANVLTF,TGTGCCAGCACCCCCCCACAGGGACCCCCCTCCTCTGGGGCCAACGTCCTGACTTTC
-,TRBJ2-7,TRBV6-5,-,CASSPFSSASYEQYF,TGTGCCAGCAGCCCCTTTTCTAGCGCATCCTACGAGCAGTACTTC
-,TRBJ2-7,TRBV30,-,CAWTTTPHIPYEQYF,TGTGCCTGGACCACTACGCCCCATATACCCTACGAGCAGTACTTC
-,TRBJ2-5,TRBV30,TRBD2,CAWSVSSGRTTQYF,TGTGCCTGGAGTGTATCCAGCGGGAGGACGACCCAGTACTTC
-,TRBJ1-1,TRBV7-9,TRBD1,CASSFGAGGTEAFF,TGTGCCAGCAGCTTTGGGGCAGGGGGCACTGAAGCTTTCTTT
-,TRBJ2-3,TRBV7-8,-,CASSLGSSRRTDTQYF,TGTGCCAGCAGCTTAGGGAGTAGCCGACGCACAGATACGCAGTATTTT
-,TRBJ2-3,TRBV27,TRBD2,CASSPLAVSTDTQYF,TGTGCCAGCAGTCCCCTAGCGGTTAGCACAGATACGCAGTATTTT
once,TRBJ2-2,TRBV9,-,CASSVAGRGYTGELFF,TGTGCCAGCAGCGTAGCGGGTAGAGGGTACACCGGGGAGCTGTTTTTT
-,TRBJ1-4,TRBV13,-,CASSRQGGDEKLFF,TGTGCCAGCAGCCGGCAAGGAGGGGATGAAAAACTGTTTTTT
few,TRBJ2-5,TRBV15,-,CATSRDAVGTQYF,TGTGCCACCAGCAGAGATGCGGTAGGGACCCAGTACTTC
-,TRBJ2-5,TRBV7-6,TRBD2,CASSSGLAGGQETQYF,TGTGCCAGCAGCTCCGGACTAGCGGGAGGCCAAGAGACCCAGTACTTC
once,TRBJ1-2,TRBV5-1,-,CASSLVLGSGGYTF,TGCGCCAGCAGCTTGGTGCTGGGATCGGGGGGCTACACCTTC
-,TRBJ2-7,TRBV11-2,TRBD2,CASSLGWGLAGVEQYF,TGTGCCAGCAGCTTGGGCTGGGGACTAGCGGGAGTCGAGCAGTACTTC
once,TRBJ1-2,TRBV19,-,CASSWRGLGYGYTF,TGTGCCAGTAGTTGGCGGGGGCTCGGCTATGGCTACACCTTC
-,TRBJ2-1,TRBV18,-,CASSPPPLLTYNEQFF,TGTGCCAGCTCACCTCCCCCGCTGCTAACCTACAATGAGCAGTTCTTC
-,TRBJ2-7,TRBV5-1,TRBD2,CASSPVVAGGGEQYF,TGCGCCAGCAGCCCAGTGGTAGCGGGAGGAGGCGAGCAGTACTTC
-,TRBJ1-1,TRBV11-3,-,CASSLGREAFF,TGTGCCAGCAGCTTAGGGAGAGAAGCTTTCTTT
-,TRBJ2-1,TRBV6-4,TRBD2,CASSEALAGGFEQFF,TGTGCCAGCAGTGAAGCTCTAGCGGGAGGTTTTGAGCAGTTCTTC
-,TRBJ2-7,TRBV5-1,-,CASSLELAYEQYF,TGCGCCAGCAGCTTGGAACTAGCCTACGAGCAGTACTTC
-,TRBJ2-5,TRBV5-1,TRBD2,CASEPGGQETQYF,TGCGCCAGCGAACCGGGGGGCCAAGAGACCCAGTACTTC
-,TRBJ2-2,TRBV5-4,-,CASSLDRVTGELFF,TGTGCCAGCAGCTTGGACAGGGTTACCGGGGAGCTGTTTTTT
-,TRBJ1-2,TRBV5-1,-,CASSLRGGADYGYTF,TGCGCCAGCAGCTTGAGGGGGGGCGCGGACTATGGCTACACCTTC
-,TRBJ1-4,TRBV7-6,-,CASSLLHLEGTNEKLFF,TGTGCCAGCAGCCTTCTACACTTAGAGGGAACTAATGAAAAACTGTTTTTT
-,TRBJ1-5,TRBV19,TRBD1,CASDRGLEWSNQPQHF,TGTGCCAGTGACAGGGGGCTGGAGTGGAGCAATCAGCCCCAGCATTTT
once,TRBJ2-3,TRBV21-1,-,CASSKENGTGIGTDTQYF,TGTGCCAGCAGCAAAGAAAACGGGACAGGGATAGGCACAGATACGCAGTATTTT
-,TRBJ2-1,TRBV11-2,TRBD1,CASSQGGGITYNEQFF,TGTGCCAGCAGCCAAGGGGGCGGTATAACCTACAATGAGCAGTTCTTC